Listed here is a single T cell receptor (beta chain). Its target is not known. The observed sequence ends 3 residues before the CDR3 terminus, with the missing tail filled in from the germline J gene. Profiling relied on immunoSEQ multiplex PCR, and the TCRdb table lists in-frame clones only, not all of them. In all, the sample yields over 45,000 clones. CDR3 length: 13 residues. Trimming took off 4 bases at V and 7 bases at J, with 14 bases between the two ends. Germline values: CDR1 SGHRS, CDR2 YFSETQ. This sample was included in a study of T cells in women clearing cervical HPV infection. Study as a whole: Blood came at first lesion visit for cases, post-clearance for controls. HLA type stays a possible confounder, typing being limited. Notes on the study in general: TRBV6-7 relative abundance averaged roughly 0.1% in cases and approximately 0.15% in controls. CIN3+ cases had significantly higher TCR richness than controls; evenness did not differ.

Sequenced material: blood buffy coat. The source of this sequence is a woman aged 18-70 years with a cervical HPV16 infection that either progressed to CIN3+ or cleared (not recorded which). The chain combines TRBV5-1 with TRBJ1-1; possibly TRBD1 for D (5 bases). The CDR3 DNA, read in part, is TGCGCCAGCAGCCCTCGTGTTAGGGGTGAA. Amino acid sequence: CASSPRVRGE. The whole CDR3 protein reads CASSPRVRGEAFF.